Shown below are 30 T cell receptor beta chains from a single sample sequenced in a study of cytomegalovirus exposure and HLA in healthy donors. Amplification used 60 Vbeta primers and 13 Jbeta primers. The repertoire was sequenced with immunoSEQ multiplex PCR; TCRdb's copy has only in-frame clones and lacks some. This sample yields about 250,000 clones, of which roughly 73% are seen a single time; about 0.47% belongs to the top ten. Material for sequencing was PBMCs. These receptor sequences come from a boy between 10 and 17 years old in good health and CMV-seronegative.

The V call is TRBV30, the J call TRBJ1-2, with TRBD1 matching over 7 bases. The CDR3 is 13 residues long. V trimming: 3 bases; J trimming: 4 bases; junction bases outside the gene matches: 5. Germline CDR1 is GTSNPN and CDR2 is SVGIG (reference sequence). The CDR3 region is CAWSLQGLYGYTF. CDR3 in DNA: TGTGCCTGGAGCCTACAGGGGCTCTATGGCTACACCTTC.

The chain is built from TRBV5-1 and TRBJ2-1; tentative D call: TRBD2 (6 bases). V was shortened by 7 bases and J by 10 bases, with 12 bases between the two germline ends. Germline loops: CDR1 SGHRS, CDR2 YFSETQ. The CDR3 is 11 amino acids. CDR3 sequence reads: CASSLEGEQFF. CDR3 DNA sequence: TGCGCCAGCTCCTTGGAGGGGGAGCAGTTCTTC.

CDR3 residues: CASSLGSPNAYYEQYF. For the CDR3, the DNA is TGTGCCAGCAGCTTGGGCAGCCCGAACGCTTACTACGAGCAGTACTTC. The chain couples TRBV7-8 to TRBJ2-7, with D hard to call. Germline V gene data show CDR1 as SGHVS and CDR2 as FQNEAQ. Trimming removed 3 bases from V and 3 bases from J, with 18 bases in between. CDR3 size: 16 residues.

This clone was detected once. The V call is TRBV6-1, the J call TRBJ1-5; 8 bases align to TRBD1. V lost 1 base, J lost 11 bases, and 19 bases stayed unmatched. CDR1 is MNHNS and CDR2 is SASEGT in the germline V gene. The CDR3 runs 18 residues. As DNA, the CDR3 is TGTGCCAGCAGTGAAGTTTACCGGGACAGGAGAGTTTTCACAGCCCAGCATTTT. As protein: CASSEVYRDRRVFTAQHF.

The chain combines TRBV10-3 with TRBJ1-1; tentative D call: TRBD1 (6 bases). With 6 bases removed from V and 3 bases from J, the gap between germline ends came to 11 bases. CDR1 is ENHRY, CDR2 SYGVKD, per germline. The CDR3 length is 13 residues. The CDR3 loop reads CAIRRTADTEAFF. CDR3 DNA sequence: TGTGCCATCAGAAGGACAGCGGACACTGAAGCTTTCTTT.

In DNA, the CDR3 is TGTGCCAGCAGTGGACAGGGGGAGACCGGGGAGCTGTTTTTT. Its protein is CASSGQGETGELFF. The chain joins TRBV2 to TRBJ2-2; 9 bases match TRBD1. With V trimmed by 4 bases and J by 5 bases, 2 bases remained unmatched. Germline CDR1 reads SNHLY; CDR2 reads FYNNEI. The CDR3 runs 14 residues.

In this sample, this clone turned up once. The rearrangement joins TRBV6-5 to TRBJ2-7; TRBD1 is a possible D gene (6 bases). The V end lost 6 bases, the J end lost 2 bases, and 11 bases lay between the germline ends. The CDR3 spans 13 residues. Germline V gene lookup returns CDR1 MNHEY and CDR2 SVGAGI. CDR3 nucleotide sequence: TGTGCCAGCAGCAACAGGGTCCCCTACGAGCAGTACTTC. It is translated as CASSNRVPYEQYF.

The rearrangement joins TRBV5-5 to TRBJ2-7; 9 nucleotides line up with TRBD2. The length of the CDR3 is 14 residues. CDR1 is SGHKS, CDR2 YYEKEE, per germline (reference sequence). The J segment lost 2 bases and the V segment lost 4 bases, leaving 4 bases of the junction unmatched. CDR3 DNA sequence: TGTGCCAGCAGCAGGACTAGCGCGACCTACGAGCAGTACTTC. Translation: CASSRTSATYEQYF.

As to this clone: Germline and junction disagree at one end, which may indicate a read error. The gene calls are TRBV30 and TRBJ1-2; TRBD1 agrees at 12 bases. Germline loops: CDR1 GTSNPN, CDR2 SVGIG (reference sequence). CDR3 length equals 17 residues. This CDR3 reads CAWSVGGDRGLRYGYPF. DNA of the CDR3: TGTGCCTGGAGTGTTGGCGGGGACAGGGGGCTGAGGTATGGCTACCCCTTC.

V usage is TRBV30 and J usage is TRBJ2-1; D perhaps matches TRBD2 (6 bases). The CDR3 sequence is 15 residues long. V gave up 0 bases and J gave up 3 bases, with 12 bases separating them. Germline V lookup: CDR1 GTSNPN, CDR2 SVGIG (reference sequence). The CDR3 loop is CAWSVPGRHYNEQFF. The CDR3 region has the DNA TGTGCCTGGAGTGTTCCGGGGAGGCACTACAATGAGCAGTTCTTC.

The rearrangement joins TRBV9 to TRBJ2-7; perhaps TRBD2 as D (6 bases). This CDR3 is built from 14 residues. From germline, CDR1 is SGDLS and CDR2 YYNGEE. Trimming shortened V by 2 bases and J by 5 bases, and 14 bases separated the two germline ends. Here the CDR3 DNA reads TGTGCCAGCAGCGTTTTGTTCTCTAGCGACGAGCAGTACTTC. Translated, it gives CASSVLFSSDEQYF. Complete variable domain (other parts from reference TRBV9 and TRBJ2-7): DSGVTQTPKHLITATGQRVTLRCSPRSGDLSVYWYQQSLDQGLQFLIQYYNGEERAKGNILERFSAQQFPDLHSELNLSSLELGDSALYFCASSVLFSSDEQYFGPGTRLTVT.

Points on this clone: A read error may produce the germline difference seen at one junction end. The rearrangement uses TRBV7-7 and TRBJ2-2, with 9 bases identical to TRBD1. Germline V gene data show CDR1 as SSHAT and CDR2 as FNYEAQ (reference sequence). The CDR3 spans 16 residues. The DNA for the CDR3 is TGTGCTAGCAGCCCCCGGGGACAGGGTGGTACCGGGGAGCTGTTTTTT. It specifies CASSPRGQGGTGELFF.

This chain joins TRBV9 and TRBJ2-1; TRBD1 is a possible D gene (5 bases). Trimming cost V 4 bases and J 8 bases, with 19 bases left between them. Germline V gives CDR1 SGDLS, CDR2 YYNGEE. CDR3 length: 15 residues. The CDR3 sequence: CASSTQASRLDEQFF. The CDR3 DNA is TGTGCCAGCAGCACACAGGCGAGTAGGCTTGATGAGCAGTTCTTC.

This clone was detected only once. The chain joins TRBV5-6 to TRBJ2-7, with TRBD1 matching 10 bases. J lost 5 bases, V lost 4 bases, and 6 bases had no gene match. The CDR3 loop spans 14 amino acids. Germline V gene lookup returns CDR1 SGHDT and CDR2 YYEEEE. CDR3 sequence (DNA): TGTGCCAGCAGCACCCTGACAGGGGGCCACGAGCAGTACTTC. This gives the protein CASSTLTGGHEQYF.

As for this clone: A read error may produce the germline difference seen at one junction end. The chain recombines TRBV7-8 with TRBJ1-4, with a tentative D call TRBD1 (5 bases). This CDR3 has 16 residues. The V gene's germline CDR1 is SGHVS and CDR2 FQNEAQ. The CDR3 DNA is TGTGCCAGCAGCTTAGTGCTACAGGCGCCGAATGGAAAACTGTTTTTT. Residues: CASSLVLQAPNGKLFF.

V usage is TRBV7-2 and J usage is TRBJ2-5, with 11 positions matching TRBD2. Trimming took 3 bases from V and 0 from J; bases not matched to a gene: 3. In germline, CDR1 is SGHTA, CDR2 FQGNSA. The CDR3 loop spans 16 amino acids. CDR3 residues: CASSFGTSGDQETQYF. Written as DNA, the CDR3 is TGTGCCAGCAGCTTCGGGACTAGCGGAGACCAAGAGACCCAGTACTTC.

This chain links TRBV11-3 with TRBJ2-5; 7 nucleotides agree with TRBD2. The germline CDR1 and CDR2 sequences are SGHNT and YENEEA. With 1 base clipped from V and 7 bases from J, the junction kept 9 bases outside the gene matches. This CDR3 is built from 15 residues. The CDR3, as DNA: TGTGCCAGCAGCTTAGGTTCGGGGGGTGGGGTGACCCAGTACTTC. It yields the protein CASSLGSGGGVTQYF.

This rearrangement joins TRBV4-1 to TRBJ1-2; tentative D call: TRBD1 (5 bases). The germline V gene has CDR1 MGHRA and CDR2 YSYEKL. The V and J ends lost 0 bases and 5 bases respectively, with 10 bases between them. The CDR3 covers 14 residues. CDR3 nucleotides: TGCGCCAGCAGCCAAGATTCGACAGTATATGGCTACACCTTC. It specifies CASSQDSTVYGYTF.

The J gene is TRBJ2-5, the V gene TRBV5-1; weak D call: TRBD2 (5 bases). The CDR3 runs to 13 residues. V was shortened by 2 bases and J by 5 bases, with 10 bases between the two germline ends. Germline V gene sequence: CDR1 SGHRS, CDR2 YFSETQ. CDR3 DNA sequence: TGCGCCAGCAGCTTACAACCGGGGGAGACCCAGTACTTC. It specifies CASSLQPGETQYF.

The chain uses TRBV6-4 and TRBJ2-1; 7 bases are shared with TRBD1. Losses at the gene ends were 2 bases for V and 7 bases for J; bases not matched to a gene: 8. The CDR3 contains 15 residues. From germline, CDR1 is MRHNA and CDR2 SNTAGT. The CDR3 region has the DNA TGTGCCAGCAGTGACATTCACAGGGGTCGTAATGAGCAGTTCTTC. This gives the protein CASSDIHRGRNEQFF.

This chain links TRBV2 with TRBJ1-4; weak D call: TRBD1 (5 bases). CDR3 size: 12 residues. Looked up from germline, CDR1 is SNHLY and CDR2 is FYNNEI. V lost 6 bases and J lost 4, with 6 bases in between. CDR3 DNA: TGTGCCAGCAGCCAGGGTAATGAAAAACTGTTTTTT. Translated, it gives CASSQGNEKLFF.

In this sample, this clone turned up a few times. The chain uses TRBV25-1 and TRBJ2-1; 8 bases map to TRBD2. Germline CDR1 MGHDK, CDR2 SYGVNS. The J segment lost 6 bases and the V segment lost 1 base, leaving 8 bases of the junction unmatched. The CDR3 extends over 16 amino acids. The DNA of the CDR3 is TGTGCCAGCAGTGAATTTACTAGCGGAGCTGTCAATGAGCAGTTCTTC. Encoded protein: CASSEFTSGAVNEQFF.

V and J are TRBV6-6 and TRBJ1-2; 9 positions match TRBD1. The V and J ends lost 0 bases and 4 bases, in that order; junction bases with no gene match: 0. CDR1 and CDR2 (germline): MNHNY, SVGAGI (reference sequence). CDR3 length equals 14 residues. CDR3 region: CASSYSTGGYGYTF. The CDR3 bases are TGTGCCAGCAGTTACTCGACAGGGGGCTATGGCTACACCTTC.

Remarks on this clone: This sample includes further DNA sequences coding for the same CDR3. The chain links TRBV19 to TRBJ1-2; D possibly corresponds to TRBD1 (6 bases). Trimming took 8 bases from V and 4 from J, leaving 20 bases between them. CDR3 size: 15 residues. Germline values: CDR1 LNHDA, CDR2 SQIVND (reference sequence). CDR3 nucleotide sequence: TGTGCCAGTCGAACCCGGCAGGGGACCTTCTATGGCTACACCTTC. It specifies CASRTRQGTFYGYTF. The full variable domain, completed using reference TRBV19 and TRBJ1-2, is DGGITQSPKYLFRKEGQNVTLSCEQNLNHDAMYWYRQDPGQGLRLIYYSQIVNDFQKGDIAEGYSVSREKKESFPLTVTSAQKNPTAFYLCASRTRQGTFYGYTFGSGTRLTVV.

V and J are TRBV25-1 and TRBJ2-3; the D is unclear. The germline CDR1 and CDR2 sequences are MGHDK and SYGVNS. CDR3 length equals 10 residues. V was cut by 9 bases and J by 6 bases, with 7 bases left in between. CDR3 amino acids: CASLSDTQYF. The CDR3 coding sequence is TGTGCCAGTCTATCTGATACGCAGTATTTT.

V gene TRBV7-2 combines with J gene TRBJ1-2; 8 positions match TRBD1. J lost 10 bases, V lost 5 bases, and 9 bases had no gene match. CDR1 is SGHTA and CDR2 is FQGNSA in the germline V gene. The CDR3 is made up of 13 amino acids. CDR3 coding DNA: TGTGCCAGCAGCCTGGGACAGGCGCCTCCCTACACCTTC. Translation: CASSLGQAPPYTF.

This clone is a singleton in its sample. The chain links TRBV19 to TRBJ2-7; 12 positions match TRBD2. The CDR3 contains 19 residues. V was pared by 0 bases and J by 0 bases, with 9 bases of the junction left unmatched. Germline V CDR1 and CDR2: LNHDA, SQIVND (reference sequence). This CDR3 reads CASSIDRLAGDPLSYEQYF. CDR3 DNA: TGTGCCAGTAGTATAGATCGACTAGCGGGAGACCCCCTCTCCTACGAGCAGTACTTC.

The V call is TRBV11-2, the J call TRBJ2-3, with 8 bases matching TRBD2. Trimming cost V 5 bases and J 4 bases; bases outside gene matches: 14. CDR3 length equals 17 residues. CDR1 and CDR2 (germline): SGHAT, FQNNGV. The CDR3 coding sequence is TGTGCCAGCAGCCTACAACCCGGACTAGCTTTCCCAGATACGCAGTATTTT. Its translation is CASSLQPGLAFPDTQYF.

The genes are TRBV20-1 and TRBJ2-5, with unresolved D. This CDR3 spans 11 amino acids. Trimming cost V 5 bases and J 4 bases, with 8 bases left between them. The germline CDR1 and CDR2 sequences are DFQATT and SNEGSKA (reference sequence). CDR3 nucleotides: TGCAGTGCTCTTAGCCGAGAGACCCAGTACTTC. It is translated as CSALSRETQYF.

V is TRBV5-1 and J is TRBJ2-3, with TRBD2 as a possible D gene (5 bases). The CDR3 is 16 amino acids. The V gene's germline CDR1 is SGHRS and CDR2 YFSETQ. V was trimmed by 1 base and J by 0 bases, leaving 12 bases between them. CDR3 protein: CASSLRVDSSTDTQYF. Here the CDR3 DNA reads TGCGCCAGCAGCTTGAGGGTGGACTCAAGCACAGATACGCAGTATTTT.